Listed here are 5 T cell receptor beta chains from one sample, sequenced in a study of T cell responses to AZD1222 COVID-19 vaccine. Measured with immunoSEQ multiplex PCR; TCRdb has only the in-frame clones, and not every one. The data show about 130,000 clones, about 90% seen once. The input for sequencing was peripheral blood, taken on day 0 of MenACWY control vaccination. These receptors originate from an adult in good health.

The V call is TRBV6-6, the J call TRBJ1-5; D gene ambiguous. The CDR3 consists of 16 residues. Germline values: CDR1 MNHNY, CDR2 SVGAGI (reference sequence). V lost 2 bases and J 4 bases, leaving 15 bases between the germline ends. The CDR3 region is CASSYPEVGVNQPQHF. DNA for the CDR3: TGTGCCAGCAGTTACCCAGAGGTCGGGGTTAATCAGCCCCAGCATTTT.

The chain couples TRBV3-1 (or the pseudogene TRBV3-2) to TRBJ2-7, with D possibly being TRBD1 (6 bases). The CDR3 extends over 14 amino acids. V was trimmed by 6 bases and J by 4 bases, leaving 16 bases between them. CDR1 and CDR2 (germline): LGHDT, YNNKEL (reference sequence). Here the CDR3 DNA reads TGTGCCAGCAGTGCCGGGACAAAGATTTACGAGCAGTACTTC. Its protein product is CASSAGTKIYEQYF.

The chain uses TRBV5-1 and TRBJ2-5; TRBD2 might be the D (5 bases). The CDR3 runs 15 residues. Trimming cost V 3 bases and J 4 bases, with 16 bases left between them. In germline, CDR1 is SGHRS, CDR2 YFSETQ. CDR3 nucleotides: TGCGCCAGCAGCTCCTTCCTAGCAGGAGGAGAGACCCAGTACTTC. This translates into CASSSFLAGGETQYF.

V and J are TRBV4-1 and TRBJ2-5, with a possible D match to TRBD1 (6 bases). The germline V gene has CDR1 MGHRA and CDR2 YSYEKL. The CDR3 is 14 residues long. V was trimmed by 4 bases and J by 5 bases, leaving 14 bases between them. CDR3 region: CASSLQQGAETQYF. CDR3 DNA: TGCGCCAGCAGCCTTCAACAGGGTGCGGAGACCCAGTACTTC.

The chain employs TRBV18 and TRBJ1-3, with 7 nucleotides matching TRBD1. Germline V gene sequence: CDR1 KGHSH, CDR2 LQKENI. V trimming: 5 bases; J trimming: 0 bases; junction bases outside the gene matches: 7. This CDR3 has 16 amino acids. Here the CDR3 DNA reads TGTGCCAGCTCATCCGGGACAGTTTCCTCTGGAAACACCATATATTTT. Translating gives CASSSGTVSSGNTIYF.